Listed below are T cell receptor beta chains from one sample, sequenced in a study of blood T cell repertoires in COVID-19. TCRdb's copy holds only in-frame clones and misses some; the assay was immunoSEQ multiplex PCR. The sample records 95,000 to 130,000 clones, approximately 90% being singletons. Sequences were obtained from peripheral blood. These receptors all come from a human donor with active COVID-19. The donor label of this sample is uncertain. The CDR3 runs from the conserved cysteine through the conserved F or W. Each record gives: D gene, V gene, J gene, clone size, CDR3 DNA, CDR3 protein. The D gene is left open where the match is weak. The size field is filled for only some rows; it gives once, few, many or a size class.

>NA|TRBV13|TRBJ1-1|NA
TGTGCCAGCAGCTTGCAGGGAATTGAAGCTTTCTTT
CASSLQGIEAFF
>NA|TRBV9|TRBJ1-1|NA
TGTGCCAGCAGCGTTATCCGGCAGGGGACAATGAACACTGAAGCTTTCTTT
CASSVIRQGTMNTEAFF
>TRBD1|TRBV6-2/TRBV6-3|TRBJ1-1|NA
TGTGCCAGCAGTCGCTCAGGGGGAATCAACACTGAAGCTTTCTTT
CASSRSGGINTEAFF
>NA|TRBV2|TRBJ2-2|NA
TGTGCCAGCAGGCAGGGTGATTTTGGGGAGCTGTTTTTT
CASRQGDFGELFF
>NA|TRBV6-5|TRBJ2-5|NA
TGTGCCAGCAGCGGGTACCAAGAGACCCAGTACTTC
CASSGYQETQYF
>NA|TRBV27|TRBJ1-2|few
TGTGCCAGCAGGGAGGGGTTAGGTGCCTATGGCTACACCTTC
CASREGLGAYGYTF
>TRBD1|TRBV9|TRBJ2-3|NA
TGTGCCAGCAGCGTAGCGTCGACAGGGGGCTTCACAGATACGCAGTATTTT
CASSVASTGGFTDTQYF
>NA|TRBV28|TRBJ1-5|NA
TGTGCCAGCAGTTTCCCATCGGCGGCCACCCGTAGCAATCAGCCCCAGCATTTT
CASSFPSAATRSNQPQHF
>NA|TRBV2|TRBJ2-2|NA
TGTGCCAGAAACTCGGGCACCGGGGAGCTGTTTTTT
CARNSGTGELFF
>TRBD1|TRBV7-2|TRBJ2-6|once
TGTGCCAGCAGCTTAGGCAGGGGGTCTACCACTGGGGCCAACGTCCTGACTTTC
CASSLGRGSTTGANVLTF